This TCR beta chain was found in a study of T cell responses to AZD1222 COVID-19 vaccine. V lost 1 base to trimming and J lost 5 bases, with 9 bases between them. This CDR3 region has 15 residues. Germline assignment: CDR1 SGHTA and CDR2 FQGTGA. Turning to this clone: Its antigen is currently unknown.

General observations from the study: The study found vaccine-associated CD4 TCRs spanning spike, dominant at 160-218 and 743-854. Baseline seropositivity occurred in only a handful of AZD1222 recipients.

This table comes from immunoSEQ multiplex PCR, and its TCRdb copy is limited to in-frame clones, with some not included. Among about 120,000 clones listed, around 90% were seen once. The chain combines TRBV7-3 with TRBJ1-6; weak D call: TRBD1 (5 bases). The TCR sequence derives from an adult in good health. The sequenced sample was peripheral blood, obtained on day 0 of AZD1222 vaccination. CDR3 sequence: CASSLIGGNNSPLHF. In nucleotides, the CDR3 is TGTGCCAGCAGCTTAATCGGGGGAAATAATTCACCCCTCCACTTT.